The rows below give T cell receptor beta chains drawn from one sample of a study of T cells expressing NK-cell markers. TCRdb reanalyzed the 5' RACE reads and collapses them to one entry per CDR3 protein, without DNA. The specimen's table records over 150,000 distinct CDR3 sequences. What was sequenced was blood T cells: a sorted CD56 or NKG2C T cell subset, CD4+ or CD8+ T cells, or bulk PBMC T cells (not recorded which). The origin of the receptors is a woman aged 45-65 years in good health. Both conserved end residues are part of each CDR3. The order of the fields is V gene, J gene, CDR3 protein.

>TRBV5-1|TRBJ2-3
CASSLKDSTDTQYF
>TRBV12-5|TRBJ2-2
CASRYTGELFF
>TRBV7-9|TRBJ2-5
CASSPRGRQGQETQYF
>TRBV2|TRBJ2-1
CAVGGPSEQFF
>TRBV12-3/TRBV12-4|TRBJ2-6
CASRKQGAFSGANVLTF
>TRBV2|TRBJ2-1
CASSEVWNEQFF
>TRBV2|TRBJ2-1
CASSDDPRSGQFF
>TRBV7-9|TRBJ2-1
CASSGLAGGSYNEQFF
>TRBV30|TRBJ2-1
CACPKEVASNEQFF
>TRBV25-1|TRBJ2-3
CASSEVGGTISTDTQYF
>TRBV13|TRBJ2-4
CASSFGSKNIQYF
>TRBV15|TRBJ2-2
CATSRDEGGPLAGELFF
>TRBV6-4|TRBJ2-3
CASSDSGQGTDTQYF
>TRBV5-1|TRBJ2-2
CASSPGQGYSTGELFF
>TRBV19|TRBJ2-1
CASSRNEDWTGQFF
>TRBV24-1|TRBJ2-2
CATSDLQKSNGDGELFF
>TRBV24-1|TRBJ2-6
CATSDPPMGANVLTF
>TRBV4-1|TRBJ2-1
CASSQVMPNEQFF
>TRBV4-2|TRBJ2-5
CASSPISGEVQETQYF
>TRBV5-1|TRBJ2-5
CASKVGQGSETQYF
>TRBV7-2|TRBJ1-4
CASRRTGTLNEKLFF
>TRBV12-3/TRBV12-4|TRBJ2-1
CASSLRGSVYNEQFF
>TRBV7-9|TRBJ2-1
CASSLAPRTSWYTEQFF
>TRBV7-2|TRBJ2-1
CASSLDWGYEQFF
>TRBV23-1|TRBJ2-3
CASGRQGLTDTQYF
>TRBV12-3/TRBV12-4|TRBJ2-2
CASSFETVITGELFF
>TRBV29-1|TRBJ2-7
CSVSGTGYEQYF
>TRBV6-4|TRBJ2-6
CASRSGANVLTF
>TRBV7-9|TRBJ2-2
CARQGLSTGELFF
>TRBV2|TRBJ1-2
CASTAWDRDVYGYTF